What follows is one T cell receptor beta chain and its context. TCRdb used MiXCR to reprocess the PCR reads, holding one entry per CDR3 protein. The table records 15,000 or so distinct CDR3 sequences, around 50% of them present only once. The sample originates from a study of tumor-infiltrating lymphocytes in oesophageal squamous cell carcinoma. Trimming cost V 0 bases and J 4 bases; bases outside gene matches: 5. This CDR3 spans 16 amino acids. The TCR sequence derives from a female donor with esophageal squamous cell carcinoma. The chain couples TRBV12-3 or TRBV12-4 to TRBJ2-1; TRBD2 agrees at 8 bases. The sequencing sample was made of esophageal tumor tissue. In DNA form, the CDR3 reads TGTGCCAGCAGTTTAGCTATAGCGGGGAGGTACAATGAGCAGTTCTTC. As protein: CASSLAIAGRYNEQFF.